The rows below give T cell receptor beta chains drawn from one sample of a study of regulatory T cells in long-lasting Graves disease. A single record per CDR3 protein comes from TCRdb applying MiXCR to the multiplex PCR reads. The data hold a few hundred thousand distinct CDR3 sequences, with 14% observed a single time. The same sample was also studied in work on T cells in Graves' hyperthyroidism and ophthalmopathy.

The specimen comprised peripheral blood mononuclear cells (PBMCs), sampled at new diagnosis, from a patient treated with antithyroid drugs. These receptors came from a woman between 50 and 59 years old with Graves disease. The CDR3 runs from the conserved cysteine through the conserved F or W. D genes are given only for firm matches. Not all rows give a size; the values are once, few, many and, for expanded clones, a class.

CDR3nt: TGCAGCGTTGAAACCCAGGGAACCTACGAGCAGTACTTC
CDR3aa: CSVETQGTYEQYF
abundance: .
v_gene: TRBV29-1
d_gene: .
j_gene: TRBJ2-7

CDR3nt: TGTGCCTGGATGGGGACAGTCGGCACCGGGGAGCTGTTTTTT
CDR3aa: CAWMGTVGTGELFF
abundance: many
v_gene: TRBV30
d_gene: TRBD1
j_gene: TRBJ2-2

CDR3nt: TGTGCCAGCAGCCCGACAGGGTATTCTACCGGGGAGCTGTTTTTT
CDR3aa: CASSPTGYSTGELFF
abundance: .
v_gene: TRBV13
d_gene: TRBD1
j_gene: TRBJ2-2

CDR3nt: TGTGCCAGCAGTTACTCACAGAACACTGAAGCTTTCTTT
CDR3aa: CASSYSQNTEAFF
abundance: many
v_gene: TRBV6-5
d_gene: .
j_gene: TRBJ1-1

CDR3nt: TGTGCCAGCAGTGTAGGACAGGGGGAAGAGACCCAGTACTTC
CDR3aa: CASSVGQGEETQYF
abundance: many
v_gene: TRBV11-2
d_gene: TRBD1
j_gene: TRBJ2-5

CDR3nt: TGTGCCAGCAGCCCCCAACTGGGGGGGTGGAATGAGCAGTTCTTC
CDR3aa: CASSPQLGGWNEQFF
abundance: .
v_gene: TRBV7-2
d_gene: TRBD2
j_gene: TRBJ2-1

CDR3nt: TGCGCCAGCACTCCTCTGGGGCGGGACTACGAGCAGTACTTC
CDR3aa: CASTPLGRDYEQYF
abundance: .
v_gene: TRBV5-1
d_gene: .
j_gene: TRBJ2-7

CDR3nt: TGTGCCAGCAGTTCGGGACAGGGATCCGGGGCCAACGTCCTGACTTTC
CDR3aa: CASSSGQGSGANVLTF
abundance: many
v_gene: TRBV12-3/TRBV12-4
d_gene: TRBD1
j_gene: TRBJ2-6

CDR3nt: TGCAGTGCTAGAGATCTCGGGGGGGGTAATGAAAAACTGTTTTTT
CDR3aa: CSARDLGGGNEKLFF
abundance: few
v_gene: TRBV20-1
d_gene: .
j_gene: TRBJ1-4

CDR3nt: TGCAGTGCTAGTCATAGCGGGAGGCCAACCTACAATGAGCAGTTCTTC
CDR3aa: CSASHSGRPTYNEQFF
abundance: few
v_gene: TRBV20-1
d_gene: TRBD2
j_gene: TRBJ2-1

CDR3nt: TGTGCCTGGAGTGAAAACGAGGGGGCGGATACGCAGTATTTT
CDR3aa: CAWSENEGADTQYF
abundance: .
v_gene: TRBV30
d_gene: TRBD1
j_gene: TRBJ2-3

CDR3nt: TGTGCCAGTAGTATTTCGCTCCTTGGACAGGGACGGAATCAGCCCCAGCATTTT
CDR3aa: CASSISLLGQGRNQPQHF
abundance: many
v_gene: TRBV19
d_gene: TRBD1
j_gene: TRBJ1-5

CDR3nt: TGTGCCAGCTCACTGGGAGCCGCTTTCGACGAGCAGTACTTC
CDR3aa: CASSLGAAFDEQYF
abundance: many
v_gene: TRBV18
d_gene: .
j_gene: TRBJ2-7

CDR3nt: TGTGCCAGCAGAGACAGGAGCTCCTATAATTCACCCCTCCACTTT
CDR3aa: CASRDRSSYNSPLHF
abundance: many
v_gene: TRBV6-1
d_gene: .
j_gene: TRBJ1-6

CDR3nt: TGTGCCAGCTCACTCCAAAGTACCTACGAGCAGTACTTC
CDR3aa: CASSLQSTYEQYF
abundance: many
v_gene: TRBV18
d_gene: .
j_gene: TRBJ2-7

CDR3nt: TGCAGTGCTAGGGGTAGAGCGGATCGGCCCCAGCATTTT
CDR3aa: CSARGRADRPQHF
abundance: .
v_gene: TRBV20-1
d_gene: .
j_gene: TRBJ1-5

CDR3nt: TGCAGTGTCGCGACACCCGATCAGCCCCAGCATTTT
CDR3aa: CSVATPDQPQHF
abundance: many
v_gene: TRBV20-1
d_gene: .
j_gene: TRBJ1-5

CDR3nt: TGCAGTGCTAGAGAACAGACTTACGAGCAGTACTTC
CDR3aa: CSAREQTYEQYF
abundance: many
v_gene: TRBV20-1
d_gene: .
j_gene: TRBJ2-7

CDR3nt: TGTGCCAGCAGTTTTTCTAGGTTGCCCGAGCAGTACTTC
CDR3aa: CASSFSRLPEQYF
abundance: many
v_gene: TRBV12-3/TRBV12-4
d_gene: .
j_gene: TRBJ2-7

CDR3nt: TGCAGCGTTCGCCCGGGACCGTATCAGCCCCAGCATTTT
CDR3aa: CSVRPGPYQPQHF
abundance: few
v_gene: TRBV29-1
d_gene: .
j_gene: TRBJ1-5

CDR3nt: TGCAGCGTTGAGGGCAGGGGGGCCGGCGGCGGGCCCCTCCTTAACACAGATACGCAGTATTTT
CDR3aa: CSVEGRGAGGGPLLNTDTQYF
abundance: few
v_gene: TRBV29-1
d_gene: .
j_gene: TRBJ2-3

CDR3nt: TGTGCCAGCGCTACAGGGGGATATGAGCAGTTCTTC
CDR3aa: CASATGGYEQFF
abundance: .
v_gene: TRBV19
d_gene: TRBD1
j_gene: TRBJ2-1

CDR3nt: TGTGCCAGCAGCTTGGTTAGACTAGCGGACAATGAGCAGTTCTTC
CDR3aa: CASSLVRLADNEQFF
abundance: .
v_gene: TRBV7-9
d_gene: TRBD2
j_gene: TRBJ2-1

CDR3nt: TGTGCCAGCAGTTTATCGTGGACTAGCACAGATACGCAGTATTTT
CDR3aa: CASSLSWTSTDTQYF
abundance: .
v_gene: TRBV27
d_gene: .
j_gene: TRBJ2-3

CDR3nt: TGTGCCAGCAGCTCCCCGGGGTTGCCCGAGCGGTTCTACGAGCAGTACTTC
CDR3aa: CASSSPGLPERFYEQYF
abundance: many
v_gene: TRBV7-8
d_gene: .
j_gene: TRBJ2-7

CDR3nt: TGTGCCAGCAGTGAACAGCGGAGACCTTCGGAGACCCAGTACTTC
CDR3aa: CASSEQRRPSETQYF
abundance: many
v_gene: TRBV2
d_gene: .
j_gene: TRBJ2-5

CDR3nt: TGTGCCAGCAGTTCAGGACAGAGGAATGGCTACACCTTC
CDR3aa: CASSSGQRNGYTF
abundance: many
v_gene: TRBV12-3/TRBV12-4
d_gene: .
j_gene: TRBJ1-2

CDR3nt: TGTGCCAGCAGCTTCAACGACAGAACAGATACGCAGTATTTT
CDR3aa: CASSFNDRTDTQYF
abundance: .
v_gene: TRBV7-3
d_gene: .
j_gene: TRBJ2-3

CDR3nt: TGCAGTGCTAGAGAAGTAGAGACCCAGTACTTC
CDR3aa: CSAREVETQYF
abundance: few
v_gene: TRBV20-1
d_gene: .
j_gene: TRBJ2-5

CDR3nt: TGTGCCAGCAGCCAAGTGGACGGGAACACCGGGGAGCTGTTTTTT
CDR3aa: CASSQVDGNTGELFF
abundance: few
v_gene: TRBV3-1
d_gene: .
j_gene: TRBJ2-2

CDR3nt: TGTGCCAGCAGCGTAGATGGTCCCGAGGAGGGGGAGCTGTTTTTT
CDR3aa: CASSVDGPEEGELFF
abundance: .
v_gene: TRBV9
d_gene: .
j_gene: TRBJ2-2

CDR3nt: TGTGCCAGCAGCGCCTCGACAGGGGGCAAGGGTGGCTACACCTTC
CDR3aa: CASSASTGGKGGYTF
abundance: .
v_gene: TRBV7-2
d_gene: TRBD1
j_gene: TRBJ1-2

CDR3nt: TGTGCCAGCAGGAAGTGGGGGGACGATGAAAAACTGTTTTTT
CDR3aa: CASRKWGDDEKLFF
abundance: many
v_gene: TRBV2
d_gene: .
j_gene: TRBJ1-4

CDR3nt: TGCGCCAGCAGCTTCAGCGGTGTTTACTCTGGAAACACCATATATTTT
CDR3aa: CASSFSGVYSGNTIYF
abundance: .
v_gene: TRBV4-1
d_gene: .
j_gene: TRBJ1-3

CDR3nt: TGTGCCAGCACCCTTCGGCTAACTTTCGTCGATGAGCAGTTCTTC
CDR3aa: CASTLRLTFVDEQFF
abundance: .
v_gene: TRBV12-3/TRBV12-4
d_gene: .
j_gene: TRBJ2-1

CDR3nt: TGCGCCAGCAGCCAAGAGGGCCTAGCGGCTCGTATTGACCGGGGAGAGACCCAGTACTTC
CDR3aa: CASSQEGLAARIDRGETQYF
abundance: many
v_gene: TRBV4-1
d_gene: TRBD2
j_gene: TRBJ2-5

CDR3nt: TGCAGTGCTAGAGATTCCAGCGGGAGGACCTACGAGCAGTACTTC
CDR3aa: CSARDSSGRTYEQYF
abundance: many
v_gene: TRBV20-1
d_gene: TRBD2
j_gene: TRBJ2-7

CDR3nt: TGTGCCAGCAGTGAACTTGGACTAGCGGTCGCCGGGGAGCTGTTTTTT
CDR3aa: CASSELGLAVAGELFF
abundance: many
v_gene: TRBV2
d_gene: TRBD2
j_gene: TRBJ2-2

CDR3nt: TGTGCCAGTAGATCAACTAGCGGGAGCGGTTACGAGCAGTACTTC
CDR3aa: CASRSTSGSGYEQYF
abundance: many
v_gene: TRBV19
d_gene: TRBD2
j_gene: TRBJ2-7

CDR3nt: TGTGCCAGCAGCTTAATGGGGCCCCGGGGAAAACTGTTTTTT
CDR3aa: CASSLMGPRGKLFF
abundance: many
v_gene: TRBV11-2
d_gene: .
j_gene: TRBJ1-4

CDR3nt: TGTGCCAGCAGCACCGGGACAGGGAACAATCAGCCCCAGCATTTT
CDR3aa: CASSTGTGNNQPQHF
abundance: many
v_gene: TRBV2
d_gene: TRBD1
j_gene: TRBJ1-5